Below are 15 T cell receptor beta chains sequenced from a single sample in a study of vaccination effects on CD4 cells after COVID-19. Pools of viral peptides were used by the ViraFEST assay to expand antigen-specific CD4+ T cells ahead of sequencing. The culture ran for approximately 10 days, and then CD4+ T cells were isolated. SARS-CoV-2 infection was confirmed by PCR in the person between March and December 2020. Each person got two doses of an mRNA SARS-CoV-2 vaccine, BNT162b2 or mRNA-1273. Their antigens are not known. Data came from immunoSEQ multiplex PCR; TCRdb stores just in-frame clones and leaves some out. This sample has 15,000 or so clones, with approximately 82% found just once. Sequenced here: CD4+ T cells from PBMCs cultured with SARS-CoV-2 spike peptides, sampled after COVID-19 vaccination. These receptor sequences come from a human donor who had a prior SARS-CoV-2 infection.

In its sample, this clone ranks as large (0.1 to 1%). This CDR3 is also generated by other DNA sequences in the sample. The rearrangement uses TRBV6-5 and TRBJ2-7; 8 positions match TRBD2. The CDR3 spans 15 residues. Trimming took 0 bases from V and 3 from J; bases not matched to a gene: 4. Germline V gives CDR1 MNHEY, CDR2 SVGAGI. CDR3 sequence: CASSYSTGGIYEQYF. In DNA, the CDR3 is TGTGCCAGCAGTTACTCTACGGGAGGGATCTACGAGCAGTACTTC.

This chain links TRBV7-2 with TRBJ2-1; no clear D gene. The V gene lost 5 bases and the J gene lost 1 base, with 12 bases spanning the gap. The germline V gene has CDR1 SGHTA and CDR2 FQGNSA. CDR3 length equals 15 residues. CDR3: CASSLAAVSYNEQFF. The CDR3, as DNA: TGTGCCAGCAGCCTTGCTGCAGTATCCTACAATGAGCAGTTCTTC.

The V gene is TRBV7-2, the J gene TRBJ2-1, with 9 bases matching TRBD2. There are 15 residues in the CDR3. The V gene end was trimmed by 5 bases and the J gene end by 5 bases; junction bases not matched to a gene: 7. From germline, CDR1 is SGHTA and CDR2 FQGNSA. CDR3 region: CASSTQLAGNNEQFF. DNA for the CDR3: TGTGCCAGCAGCACACAGCTAGCGGGAAACAATGAGCAGTTCTTC.

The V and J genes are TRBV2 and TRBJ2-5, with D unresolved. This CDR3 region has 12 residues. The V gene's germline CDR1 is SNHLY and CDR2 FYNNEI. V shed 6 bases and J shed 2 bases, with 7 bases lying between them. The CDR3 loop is CASRQHQETQYF. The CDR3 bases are TGTGCCAGCAGGCAGCATCAAGAGACCCAGTACTTC. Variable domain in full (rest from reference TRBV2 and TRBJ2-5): EPEVTQTPSHQVTQMGQEVILRCVPISNHLYFYWYRQILGQKVEFLVSFYNNEISEKSEIFDDQFSVERPDGSNFTLKIRSTKLEDSAMYFCASRQHQETQYFGPGTRLLVL.

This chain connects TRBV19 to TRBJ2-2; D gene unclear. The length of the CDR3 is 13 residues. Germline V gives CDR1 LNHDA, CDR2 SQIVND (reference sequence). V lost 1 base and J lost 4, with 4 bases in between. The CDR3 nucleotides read TGTGCCAGTAGTATAGTTGTCACCGGGGAGCTGTTTTTT. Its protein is CASSIVVTGELFF.

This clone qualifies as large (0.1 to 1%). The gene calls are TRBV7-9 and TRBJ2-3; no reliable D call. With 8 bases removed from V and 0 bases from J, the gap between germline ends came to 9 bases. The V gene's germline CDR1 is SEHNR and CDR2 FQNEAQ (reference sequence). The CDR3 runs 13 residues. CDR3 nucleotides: TGTGCCAGCCTCAAGTATAGCACAGATACGCAGTATTTT. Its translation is CASLKYSTDTQYF.

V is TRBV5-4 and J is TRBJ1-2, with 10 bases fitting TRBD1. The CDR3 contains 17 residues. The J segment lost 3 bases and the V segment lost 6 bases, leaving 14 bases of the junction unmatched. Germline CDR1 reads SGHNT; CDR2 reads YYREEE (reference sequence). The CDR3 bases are TGTGCCAGCACCCCGACAGGGGGCGGAAGGATGGACTATGGCTACACCTTC. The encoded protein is CASTPTGGGRMDYGYTF. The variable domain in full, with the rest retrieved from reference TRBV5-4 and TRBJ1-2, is ETGVTQSPTHLIKTRGQQVTLRCSSQSGHNTVSWYQQALGQGPQFIFQYYREEENGRGNFPPRFSGLQFPNYSSELNVNALELDDSALYLCASTPTGGGRMDYGYTFGSGTRLTVV.

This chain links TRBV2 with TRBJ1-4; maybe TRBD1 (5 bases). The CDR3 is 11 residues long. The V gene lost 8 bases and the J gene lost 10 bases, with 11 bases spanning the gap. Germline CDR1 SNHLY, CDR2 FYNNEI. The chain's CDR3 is CASGGVGKLFF. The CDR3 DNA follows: TGTGCCAGCGGGGGGGTAGGAAAACTGTTTTTT.

CDR3: CASRPRQGARGNQPQHF. Here the CDR3 DNA reads TGTGCCAGCAGGCCTCGACAGGGGGCGAGGGGCAATCAGCCCCAGCATTTT. This chain connects TRBV6-2 or TRBV6-3 to TRBJ1-5; TRBD1 aligns across 10 bases. After removal of 6 bases from V and 2 bases from J, the junction contained 10 bases not matched to a gene. Germline lookup yields CDR1 MNHEY and CDR2 SVGEGT. This CDR3 spans 17 amino acids.

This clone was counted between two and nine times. Here the CDR3 reads CAISARTDSYEQYF. CDR3 bases: TGTGCCATCAGTGCGAGGACAGATTCCTACGAGCAGTACTTC. This chain joins TRBV10-3 and TRBJ2-7; a weak D match, TRBD1 (6 bases). The germline gives CDR1 ENHRY, CDR2 SYGVKD. Deletions cut 4 bases from V and 1 base from J, with 11 bases between. The CDR3 extends over 14 amino acids.

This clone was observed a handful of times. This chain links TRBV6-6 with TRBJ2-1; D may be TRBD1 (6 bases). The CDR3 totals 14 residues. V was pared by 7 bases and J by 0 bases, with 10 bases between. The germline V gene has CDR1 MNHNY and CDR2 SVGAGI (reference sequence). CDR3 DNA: TGTGCCAGCACAGGGGCCCTCTCCTACAATGAGCAGTTCTTC. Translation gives CASTGALSYNEQFF.

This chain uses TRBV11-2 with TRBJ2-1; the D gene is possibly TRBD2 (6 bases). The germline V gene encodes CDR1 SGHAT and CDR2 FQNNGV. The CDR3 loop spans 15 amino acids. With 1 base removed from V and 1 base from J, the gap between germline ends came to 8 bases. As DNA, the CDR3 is TGTGCCAGCAGCTTAGGTAGCGGATCCTACAATGAGCAGTTCTTC. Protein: CASSLGSGSYNEQFF.

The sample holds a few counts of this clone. CDR3 in DNA: TGTGCCAGCAGCGCGGGAGGGACAGCCCAAGAGACCCAGTACTTC. Amino acids: CASSAGGTAQETQYF. The V and J genes are TRBV9 and TRBJ2-5; the D gene is possibly TRBD2 (8 bases). The V gene's germline CDR1 is SGDLS and CDR2 YYNGEE. Trimming left V 3 bases short and J 1 base short, with 13 bases between. The CDR3 has 15 residues.

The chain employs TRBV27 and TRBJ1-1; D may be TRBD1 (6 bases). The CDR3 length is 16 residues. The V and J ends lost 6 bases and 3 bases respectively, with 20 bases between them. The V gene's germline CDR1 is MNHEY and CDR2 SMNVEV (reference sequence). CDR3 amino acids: CASSRHRDLWDTEAFF. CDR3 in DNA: TGTGCCAGCAGCCGACACAGGGATTTGTGGGACACTGAAGCTTTCTTT.

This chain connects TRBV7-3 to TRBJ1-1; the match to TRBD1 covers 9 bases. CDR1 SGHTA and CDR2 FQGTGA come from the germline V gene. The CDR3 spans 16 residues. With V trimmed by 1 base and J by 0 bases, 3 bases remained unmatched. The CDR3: CASSLNGQGLNTEAFF. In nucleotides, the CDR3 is TGTGCCAGCAGCTTAAATGGACAGGGGCTGAACACTGAAGCTTTCTTT.